This T cell receptor (beta chain) is from a study of OX40 agonist ivuxolimab in advanced cancers. Findings of the study overall: The study found that CD8+ T cells averaged more expanded clones than CD4+.

Libraries were prepared by immunoSEQ multiplex PCR; TCRdb keeps only in-frame clonotypes and omits some of them. Of over 80,000 clones listed, 86% are singletons. The CDR3 is 16 residues long. Trimming removed 3 bases from V and 10 bases from J; junction bases left unmatched: 10. In germline, CDR1 is SGDLS, CDR2 YYNGEE. Comment on this clone: Its antigen is unidentified.

The material sequenced was CD4+ or CD8+ T cells sorted from blood, taken in a trial of the OX40 agonist ivuxolimab. The chain carries TRBV9 and TRBJ2-1, with TRBD2 identical over 13 bases. This clonotype was sampled from an adult with an advanced solid tumor such as melanoma, head and neck, liver or kidney cancer. The CDR3 is CASSGSGTSGTGEQFF. As DNA, the CDR3 is TGTGCCAGCAGCGGCTCCGGGACTAGCGGGACGGGAGAGCAGTTCTTC.